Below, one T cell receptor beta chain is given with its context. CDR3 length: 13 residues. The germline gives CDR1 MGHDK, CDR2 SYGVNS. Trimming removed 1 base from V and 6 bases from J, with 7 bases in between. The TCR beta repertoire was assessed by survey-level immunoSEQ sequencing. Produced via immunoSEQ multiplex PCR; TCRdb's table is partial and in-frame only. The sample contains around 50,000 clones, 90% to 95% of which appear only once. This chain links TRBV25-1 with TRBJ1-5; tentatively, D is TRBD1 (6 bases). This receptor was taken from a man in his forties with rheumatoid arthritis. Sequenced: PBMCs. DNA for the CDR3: TGTGCCAGCAGTGAATCAGGGGTTCAGCCCCAGCATTTT. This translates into CASSESGVQPQHF.